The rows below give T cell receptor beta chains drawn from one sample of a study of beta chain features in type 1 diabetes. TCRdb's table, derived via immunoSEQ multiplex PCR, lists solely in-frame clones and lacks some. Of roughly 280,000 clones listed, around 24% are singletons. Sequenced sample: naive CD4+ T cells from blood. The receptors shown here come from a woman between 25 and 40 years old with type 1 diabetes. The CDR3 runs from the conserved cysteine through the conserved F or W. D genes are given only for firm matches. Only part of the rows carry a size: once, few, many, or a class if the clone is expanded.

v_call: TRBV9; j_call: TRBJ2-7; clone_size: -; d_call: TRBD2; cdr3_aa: CASSPGTSGVYEQYF; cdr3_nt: TGTGCCAGCAGCCCAGGGACTAGCGGAGTTTACGAGCAGTACTTC
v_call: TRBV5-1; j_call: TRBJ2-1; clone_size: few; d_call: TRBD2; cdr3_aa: CASRLTSGNYNEQFF; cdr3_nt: TGCGCCAGCAGGTTAACTAGCGGGAACTACAATGAGCAGTTCTTC
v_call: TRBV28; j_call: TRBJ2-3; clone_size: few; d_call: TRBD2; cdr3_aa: CASSGQTFTDTQYF; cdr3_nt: TGTGCCAGTAGCGGGCAGACATTCACAGATACGCAGTATTTT
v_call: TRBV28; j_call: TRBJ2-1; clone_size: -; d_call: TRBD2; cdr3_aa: CASSLWGLAGGNEQFF; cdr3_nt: TGTGCCAGCAGTTTATGGGGCCTAGCGGGAGGCAATGAGCAGTTCTTC
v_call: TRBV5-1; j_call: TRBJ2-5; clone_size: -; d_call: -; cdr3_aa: CASSPAGQETQYF; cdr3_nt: TGCGCCAGCAGCCCGGCAGGACAAGAGACCCAGTACTTC
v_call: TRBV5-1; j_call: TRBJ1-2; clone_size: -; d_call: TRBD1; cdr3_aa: CASSFSGTGESGYTF; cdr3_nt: TGCGCCAGCAGCTTCTCCGGGACAGGAGAGTCTGGCTACACCTTC
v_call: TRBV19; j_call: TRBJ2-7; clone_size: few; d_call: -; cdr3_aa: CARPRRGDYEQYF; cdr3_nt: TGTGCCAGACCCAGGCGGGGCGACTACGAGCAGTACTTC
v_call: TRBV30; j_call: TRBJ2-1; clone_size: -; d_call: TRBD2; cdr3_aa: CAWDRTSGRPHEQFF; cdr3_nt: TGTGCCTGGGACCGGACTAGCGGGAGACCACATGAGCAGTTCTTC
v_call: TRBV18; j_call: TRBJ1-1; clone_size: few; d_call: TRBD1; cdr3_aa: CASSLSPQGYEAFF; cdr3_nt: TGTGCCAGCTCACTTTCTCCACAGGGGTATGAAGCTTTCTTT
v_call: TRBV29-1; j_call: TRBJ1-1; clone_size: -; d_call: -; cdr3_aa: CSVENQYTEAFF; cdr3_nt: TGCAGCGTTGAGAATCAGTACACTGAAGCTTTCTTT
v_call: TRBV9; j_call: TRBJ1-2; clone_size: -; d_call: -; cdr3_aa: CASSVGGPGGYTF; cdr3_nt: TGTGCCAGCAGCGTAGGGGGGCCAGGCGGCTACACCTTC
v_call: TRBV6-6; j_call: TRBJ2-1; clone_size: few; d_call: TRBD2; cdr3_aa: CASSPSGPEQFF; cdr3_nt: TGTGCCAGCAGTCCTAGCGGGCCAGAGCAGTTCTTC
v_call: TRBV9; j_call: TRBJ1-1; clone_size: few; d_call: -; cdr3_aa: CASSPSRVAEIMNTEAFF; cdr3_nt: TGTGCCAGCAGCCCCAGCCGGGTGGCAGAGATCATGAACACTGAAGCTTTCTTT
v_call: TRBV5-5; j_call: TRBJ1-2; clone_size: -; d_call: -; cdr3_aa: CASSSFTGNYGYTF; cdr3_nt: TGTGCCAGCAGTTCGTTTACAGGGAACTATGGCTACACCTTC
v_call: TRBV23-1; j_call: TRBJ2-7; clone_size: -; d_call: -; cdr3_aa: CASSHITYEQYF; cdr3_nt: TGCGCCAGCAGTCACATTACCTACGAGCAGTACTTC
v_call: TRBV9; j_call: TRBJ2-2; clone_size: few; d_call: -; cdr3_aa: CASSVIKETGELFF; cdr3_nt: TGTGCCAGCAGCGTAATAAAAGAGACCGGGGAGCTGTTTTTT
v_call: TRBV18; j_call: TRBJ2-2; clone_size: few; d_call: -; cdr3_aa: CASSQQAVPTGELFF; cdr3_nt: TGTGCCAGCTCACAACAGGCAGTGCCCACCGGGGAGCTGTTTTTT
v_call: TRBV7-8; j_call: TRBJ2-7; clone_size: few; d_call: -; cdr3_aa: CASRNRGIGEQYF; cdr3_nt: TGTGCCAGCAGGAATCGAGGGATCGGCGAGCAGTACTTC
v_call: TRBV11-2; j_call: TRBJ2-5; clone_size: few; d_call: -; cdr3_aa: CASSLGQNQETQYF; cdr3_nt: TGTGCCAGCAGCCTCGGACAGAATCAAGAGACCCAGTACTTC
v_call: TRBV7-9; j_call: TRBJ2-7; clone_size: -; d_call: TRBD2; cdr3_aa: CASSSLAGGQYF; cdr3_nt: TGTGCCAGCAGCTCGTTAGCGGGAGGGCAGTACTTC
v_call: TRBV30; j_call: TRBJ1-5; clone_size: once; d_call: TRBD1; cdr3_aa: CAWSRGQGNQPQHF; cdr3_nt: TGTGCCTGGAGTCGAGGACAGGGAAATCAGCCCCAGCATTTT
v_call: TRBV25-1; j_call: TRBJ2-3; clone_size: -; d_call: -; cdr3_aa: CASSEYLISDTQYF; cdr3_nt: TGTGCCAGCAGTGAATATCTTATATCGGATACGCAGTATTTT
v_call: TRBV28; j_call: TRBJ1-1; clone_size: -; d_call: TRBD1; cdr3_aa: CASSPGTVFEAFF; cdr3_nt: TGTGCCAGCAGTCCCGGGACAGTATTTGAAGCTTTCTTT
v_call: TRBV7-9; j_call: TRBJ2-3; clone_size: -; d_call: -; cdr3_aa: CASSRPEKDTQYF; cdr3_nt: TGTGCCAGCAGTCGCCCGGAGAAGGATACGCAGTATTTT
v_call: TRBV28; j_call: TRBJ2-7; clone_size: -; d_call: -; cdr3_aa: CASSLGGTVNEQYF; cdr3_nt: TGTGCCAGCAGTCTAGGGGGGACAGTGAACGAGCAGTACTTC
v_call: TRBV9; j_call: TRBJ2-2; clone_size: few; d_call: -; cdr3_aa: CASSVDMDTGELFF; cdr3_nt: TGTGCCAGCAGCGTGGACATGGACACCGGGGAGCTGTTTTTT
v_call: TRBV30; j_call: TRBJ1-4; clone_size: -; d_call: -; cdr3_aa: CAWRQGFNEKLFF; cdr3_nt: TGTGCCTGGAGACAGGGTTTTAATGAAAAACTGTTTTTT
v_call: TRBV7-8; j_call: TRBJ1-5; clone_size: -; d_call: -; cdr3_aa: CASSLALVGDQPQHF; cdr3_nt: TGTGCCAGCAGCTTAGCGCTGGTCGGGGATCAGCCCCAGCATTTT
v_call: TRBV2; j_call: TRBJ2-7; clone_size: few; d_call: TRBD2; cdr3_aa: CASGGEYEQYF; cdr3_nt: TGTGCCAGCGGGGGGGAATACGAGCAGTACTTC
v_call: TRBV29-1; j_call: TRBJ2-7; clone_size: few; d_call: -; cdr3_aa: CSVEQQGFGQYF; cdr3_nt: TGCAGCGTTGAACAACAGGGTTTCGGGCAGTACTTC
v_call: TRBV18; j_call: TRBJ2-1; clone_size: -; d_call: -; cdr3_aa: CASSPPPGYNEQFF; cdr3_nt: TGTGCCAGCTCACCACCCCCCGGGTACAATGAGCAGTTCTTC
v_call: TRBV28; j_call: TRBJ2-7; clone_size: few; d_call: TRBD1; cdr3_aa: CASSGVWDRYYEQYF; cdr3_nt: TGTGCCAGCAGTGGGGTGTGGGACAGATACTACGAGCAGTACTTC
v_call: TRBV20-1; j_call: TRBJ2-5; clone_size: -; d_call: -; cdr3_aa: CSAREETQYF; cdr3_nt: TGCAGTGCTCGGGAAGAGACCCAGTACTTC
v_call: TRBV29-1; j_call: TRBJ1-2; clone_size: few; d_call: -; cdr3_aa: CSVEGSGFFDSTF; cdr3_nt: TGCAGCGTTGAAGGTTCCGGGTTTTTCGACTCCACCTTC